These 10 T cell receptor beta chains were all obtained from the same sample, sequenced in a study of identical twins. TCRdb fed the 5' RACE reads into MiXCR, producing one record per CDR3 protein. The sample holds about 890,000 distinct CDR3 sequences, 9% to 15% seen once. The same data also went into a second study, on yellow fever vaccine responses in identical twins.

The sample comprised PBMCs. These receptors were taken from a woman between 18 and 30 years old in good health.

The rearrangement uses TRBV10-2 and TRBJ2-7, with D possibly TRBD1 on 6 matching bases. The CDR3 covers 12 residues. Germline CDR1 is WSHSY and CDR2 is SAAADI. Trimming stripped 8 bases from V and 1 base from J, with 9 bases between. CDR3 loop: CASAGASYEQYV. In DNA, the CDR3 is TGCGCCAGCGCAGGGGCGTCCTACGAGCAGTACGTC.

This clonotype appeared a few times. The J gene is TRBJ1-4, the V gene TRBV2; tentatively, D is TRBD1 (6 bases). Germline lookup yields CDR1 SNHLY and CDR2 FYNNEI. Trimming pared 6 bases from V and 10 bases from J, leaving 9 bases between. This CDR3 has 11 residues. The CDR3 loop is CASRGGRKLFF. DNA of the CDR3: TGTGCCAGCAGGGGGGGCAGAAAACTGTTTTTT.

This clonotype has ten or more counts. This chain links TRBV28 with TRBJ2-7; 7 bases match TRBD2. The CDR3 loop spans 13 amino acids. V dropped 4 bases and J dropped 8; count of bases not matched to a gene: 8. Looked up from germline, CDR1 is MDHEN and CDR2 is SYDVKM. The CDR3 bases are TGTGCCAGCAGTTCCTCGGGGAGCGGGAAGCAGTACTTC. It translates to CASSSSGSGKQYF. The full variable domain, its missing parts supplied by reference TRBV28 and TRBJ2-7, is DVKVTQSSRYLVKRTGEKVFLECVQDMDHENMFWYRQDPGLGLRLIYFSYDVKMKEKGDIPEGYSVSREKKERFSLILESASTNQTSMYLCASSSSGSGKQYFGPGTRLTVT.

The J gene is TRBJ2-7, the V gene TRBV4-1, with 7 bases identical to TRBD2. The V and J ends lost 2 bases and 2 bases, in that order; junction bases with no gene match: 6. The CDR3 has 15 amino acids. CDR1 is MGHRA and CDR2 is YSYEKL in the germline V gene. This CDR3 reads CASSQSPGGAYEQYF. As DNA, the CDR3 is TGCGCCAGCAGCCAATCTCCGGGAGGTGCCTACGAGCAGTACTTC.

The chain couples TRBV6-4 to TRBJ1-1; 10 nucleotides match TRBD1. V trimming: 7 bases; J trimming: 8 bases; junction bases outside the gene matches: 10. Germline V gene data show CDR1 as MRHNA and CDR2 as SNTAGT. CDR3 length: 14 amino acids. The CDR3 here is CASKITGTGAEAFF. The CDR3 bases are TGTGCCAGCAAAATAACCGGGACAGGGGCGGAAGCTTTCTTT.

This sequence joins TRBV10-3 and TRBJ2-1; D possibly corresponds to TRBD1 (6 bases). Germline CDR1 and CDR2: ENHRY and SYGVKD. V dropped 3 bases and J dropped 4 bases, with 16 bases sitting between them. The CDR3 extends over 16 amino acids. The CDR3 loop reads CAISDLGGNFYNEQFF. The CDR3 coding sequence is TGTGCCATCAGTGACTTAGGGGGTAACTTTTACAATGAGCAGTTCTTC.

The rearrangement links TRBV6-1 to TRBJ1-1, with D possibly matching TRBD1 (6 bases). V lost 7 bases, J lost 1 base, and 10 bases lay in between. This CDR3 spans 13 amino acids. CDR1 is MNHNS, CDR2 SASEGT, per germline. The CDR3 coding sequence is TGTGCCAGCAAGGGGGTCGGGAACACTGAAGCTTTCTTT. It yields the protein CASKGVGNTEAFF.

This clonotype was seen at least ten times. Written as DNA, the CDR3 is TGTGCCAGCAGTCCGTGGACTAGCCAAGATGCAGATACGCAGTATTTT. Translated, it gives CASSPWTSQDADTQYF. This chain joins TRBV27 and TRBJ2-3, with 8 positions matching TRBD2. Trimming removed 5 bases from V and 4 bases from J; junction bases left unmatched: 11. This CDR3 is 16 amino acids long. CDR1 is MNHEY, CDR2 SMNVEV, per germline (reference sequence).

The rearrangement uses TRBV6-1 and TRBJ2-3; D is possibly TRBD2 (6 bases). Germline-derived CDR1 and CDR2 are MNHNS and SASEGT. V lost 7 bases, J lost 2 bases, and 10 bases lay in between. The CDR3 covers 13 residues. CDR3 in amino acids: CASTRGVTDTQYF. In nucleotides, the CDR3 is TGTGCCAGCACGCGCGGGGTCACAGATACGCAGTATTTT.

The CDR3 here is CASSLVAQSGQSTDTQYF. In nucleotides, the CDR3 is TGCGCCAGCAGCTTGGTGGCCCAGAGCGGACAGAGCACAGATACGCAGTATTTT. The V gene is TRBV5-1, the J gene TRBJ2-3; D perhaps matches TRBD1 (6 bases). There are 18 residues in the CDR3. Trimming shortened V by 0 bases and J by 0 bases, and 17 bases separated the two germline ends. The V gene's germline CDR1 is SGHRS and CDR2 YFSETQ.